This T cell receptor beta chain was retrieved from a study of blood T cell repertoires in COVID-19. Study-level background: The origin of the acute and convalescent COVID-19 samples was the United States, Italy and Spain. Sources were T cells, B-cell-depleted T cells, or PBMCs; the material itself was cDNA or gDNA.

This CDR3 spans 15 amino acids. The assay was immunoSEQ multiplex PCR, and TCRdb's table has in-frame clones only and misses some. This repertoire shows 150,000 to 200,000 clones, approximately 86% found once; its top ten account for under 9.5%. This TCR was recovered from a man aged 50 or older with active or convalescent COVID-19. This chain connects TRBV21-1 to TRBJ2-7; the table calls TRBD1, which could not be checked here. TRBV21-1 is recorded as a pseudogene. The source material was peripheral blood. This chain's CDR3 is CASSKGRGRRYEQYF. The CDR3 DNA is TGTGCCAGCAGCAAAGGCAGGGGGCGACGGTACGAGCAGTACTTC.